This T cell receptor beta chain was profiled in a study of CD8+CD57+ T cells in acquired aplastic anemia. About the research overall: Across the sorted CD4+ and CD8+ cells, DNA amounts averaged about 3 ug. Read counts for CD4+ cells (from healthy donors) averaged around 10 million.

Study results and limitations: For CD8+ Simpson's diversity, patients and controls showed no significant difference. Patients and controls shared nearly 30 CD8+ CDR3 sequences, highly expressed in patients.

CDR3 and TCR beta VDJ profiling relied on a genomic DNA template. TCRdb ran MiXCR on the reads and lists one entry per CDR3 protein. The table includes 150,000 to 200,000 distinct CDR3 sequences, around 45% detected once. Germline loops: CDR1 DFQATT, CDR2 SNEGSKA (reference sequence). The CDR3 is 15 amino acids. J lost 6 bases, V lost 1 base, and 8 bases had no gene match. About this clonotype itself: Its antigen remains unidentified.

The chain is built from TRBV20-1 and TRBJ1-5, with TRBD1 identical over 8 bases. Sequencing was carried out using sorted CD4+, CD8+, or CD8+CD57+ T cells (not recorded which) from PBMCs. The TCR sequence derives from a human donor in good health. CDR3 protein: CSARGPGGMVQPQHF. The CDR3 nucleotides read TGCAGTGCTAGAGGACCAGGGGGCATGGTTCAGCCCCAGCATTTT.